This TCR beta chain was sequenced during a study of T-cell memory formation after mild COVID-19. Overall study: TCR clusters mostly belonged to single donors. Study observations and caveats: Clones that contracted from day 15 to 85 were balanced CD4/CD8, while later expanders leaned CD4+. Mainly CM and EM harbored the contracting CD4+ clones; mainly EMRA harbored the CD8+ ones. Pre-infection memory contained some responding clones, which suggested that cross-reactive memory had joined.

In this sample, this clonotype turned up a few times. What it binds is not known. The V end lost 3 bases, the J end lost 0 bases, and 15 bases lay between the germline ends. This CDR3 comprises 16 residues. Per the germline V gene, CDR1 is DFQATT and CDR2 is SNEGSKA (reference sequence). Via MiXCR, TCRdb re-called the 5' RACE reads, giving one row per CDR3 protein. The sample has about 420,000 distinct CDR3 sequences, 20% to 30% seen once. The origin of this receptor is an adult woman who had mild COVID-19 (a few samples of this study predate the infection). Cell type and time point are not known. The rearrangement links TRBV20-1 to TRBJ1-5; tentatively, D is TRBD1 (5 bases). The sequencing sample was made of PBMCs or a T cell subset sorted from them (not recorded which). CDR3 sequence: CSARLSGVYSNQPQHF. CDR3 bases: TGCAGTGCTAGGCTTTCGGGGGTCTATAGCAATCAGCCCCAGCATTTT.